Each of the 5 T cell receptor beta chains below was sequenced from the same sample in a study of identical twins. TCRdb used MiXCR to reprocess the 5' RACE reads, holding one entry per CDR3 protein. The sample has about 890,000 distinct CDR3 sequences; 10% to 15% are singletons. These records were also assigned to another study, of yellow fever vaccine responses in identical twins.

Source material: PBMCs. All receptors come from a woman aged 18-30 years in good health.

CDR3 bases: TGTGCCACCAGTGATCAAGGGGCTGCAAAATCCTACAATGAGCAGTTCTTC. Its translation is CATSDQGAAKSYNEQFF. The rearrangement uses TRBV15 and TRBJ2-1; D may be TRBD1 (5 bases). V was shortened by 6 bases and J by 1 base, with 19 bases between the two germline ends. This CDR3 is built from 17 residues. Germline assignment: CDR1 LNHNV and CDR2 YYDKDF (reference sequence).

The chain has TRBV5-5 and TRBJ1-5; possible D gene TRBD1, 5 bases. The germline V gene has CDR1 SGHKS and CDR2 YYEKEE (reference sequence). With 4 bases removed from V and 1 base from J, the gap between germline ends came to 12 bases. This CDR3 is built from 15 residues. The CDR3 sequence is CASSPGPGSNQPQHF. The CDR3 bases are TGTGCCAGCAGCCCGGGGCCAGGGAGCAATCAGCCCCAGCATTTT.

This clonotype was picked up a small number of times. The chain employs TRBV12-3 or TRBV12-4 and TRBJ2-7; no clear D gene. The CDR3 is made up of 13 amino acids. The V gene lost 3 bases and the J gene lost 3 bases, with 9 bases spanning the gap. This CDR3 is CASSFAPSYEQYV. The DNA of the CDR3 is TGTGCCAGCAGTTTCGCTCCCAGCTACGAGCAGTACGTC.

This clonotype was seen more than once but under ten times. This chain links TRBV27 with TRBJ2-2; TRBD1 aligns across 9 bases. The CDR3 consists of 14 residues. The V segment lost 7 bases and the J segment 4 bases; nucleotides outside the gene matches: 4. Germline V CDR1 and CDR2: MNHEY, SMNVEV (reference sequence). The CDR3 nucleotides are TGTGCCAGCACTAAGACAGGGGGCACCGGGGAGCTGTTTTTT. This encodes CASTKTGGTGELFF.

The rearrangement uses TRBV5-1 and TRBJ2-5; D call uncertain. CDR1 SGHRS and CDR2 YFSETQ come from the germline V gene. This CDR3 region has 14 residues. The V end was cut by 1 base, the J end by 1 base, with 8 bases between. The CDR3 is CASSLLEIQETQYF. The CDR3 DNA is TGCGCCAGCAGCTTGCTTGAGATCCAAGAGACCCAGTACTTC. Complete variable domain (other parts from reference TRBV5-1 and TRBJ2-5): KAGVTQTPRYLIKTRGQQVTLSCSPISGHRSVSWYQQTPGQGLQFLFEYFSETQRNKGNFPGRFSGRQFSNSRSEMNVSTLELGDSALYLCASSLLEIQETQYFGPGTRLLVL.